The 15 T cell receptor beta chains below were found in one sample sequenced in a study of blood T cell repertoires in COVID-19. TCRdb keeps only in-frame clones here, not all; method: immunoSEQ multiplex PCR. The sample carries 220,000 or so clones, roughly 80% recorded once. The sequencing sample was made of PBMCs or T cells enriched from blood (not recorded which). These receptors were obtained from a woman aged 40-49 years with acute COVID-19.

This chain joins TRBV5-1 and TRBJ2-6, with D possibly being TRBD1 (6 bases). The CDR3 has 15 amino acids. Germline V gene data show CDR1 as SGHRS and CDR2 as YFSETQ. The V end was cut by 6 bases, the J end by 0 bases, with 10 bases between. CDR3 coding DNA: TGCGCCAGCACCCCACAGGGCTCTGGGGCCAACGTCCTGACTTTC. Translation: CASTPQGSGANVLTF.

V gene TRBV11-3 combines with J gene TRBJ2-5; the match to TRBD1 covers 10 bases. Trimming cost V 5 bases and J 5 bases; bases outside gene matches: 8. The CDR3 contains 15 residues. CDR1 is SGHNT and CDR2 is YENEEA in the germline V gene. The CDR3 DNA reads as TGTGCCAGCAGCCTCGGACAGGGGGGTACGGAGACCCAGTACTTC. Translated: CASSLGQGGTETQYF.

The chain uses TRBV5-1 and TRBJ2-3; 16 bases line up with TRBD2. V gave up 1 base and J gave up 1 base; unmatched junction bases: 3. The CDR3 totals 18 residues. The germline V gene encodes CDR1 SGHRS and CDR2 YFSETQ. CDR3 sequence: CASSLQGLAGGGTDTQYF. CDR3 coding DNA: TGCGCCAGCAGCTTGCAGGGACTAGCGGGAGGGGGCACAGATACGCAGTATTTT.

This rearrangement joins TRBV28 to TRBJ2-3, with a tentative D call TRBD2 (6 bases). This CDR3 comprises 15 residues. Germline CDR1 is MDHEN and CDR2 is SYDVKM. The V end was cut by 8 bases, the J end by 8 bases, with 23 bases between. In DNA form, the CDR3 reads TGTGCCAGCCAAGGAGGGGACTCCCCCAAGGGTACGCAGTATTTT. Encoded protein: CASQGGDSPKGTQYF.

This rearrangement joins TRBV28 to TRBJ2-4; TRBD2 agrees at 7 bases. This CDR3 is built from 10 residues. The J segment lost 15 bases and the V segment lost 4 bases, leaving 3 bases of the junction unmatched. Per germline, CDR1 MDHEN and CDR2 SYDVKM. The CDR3 reads CASSSRERYF. CDR3 sequence (DNA): TGTGCCAGCAGTTCGCGGGAGAGGTACTTC.

The chain combines TRBV4-1 with TRBJ2-1, with 12 bases fitting TRBD2. V lost 4 bases to trimming and J lost 7 bases; unmatched junction nucleotides: 8. Per germline, CDR1 MGHRA and CDR2 YSYEKL. The CDR3 has 16 residues. The CDR3 DNA follows: TGCGCCAGCAGCCTTTCTAGCGGGAGGGCGATGAATGAGCAGTTCTTC. It translates to CASSLSSGRAMNEQFF.

This chain joins TRBV7-2 and TRBJ1-2; D not resolved. Germline values: CDR1 SGHTA, CDR2 FQGNSA. The ends were cut back, 2 bases at V and 6 bases at J, with 25 bases in the middle. The CDR3 is made up of 18 amino acids. CDR3 residues: CASSLRRWAGLGLDGYTF. DNA of the CDR3: TGTGCCAGCAGCTTACGGAGGTGGGCAGGCCTAGGTCTGGATGGCTACACCTTC.

The rearrangement joins TRBV15 to TRBJ1-5; D is uncertain. V was shortened by 2 bases and J by 1 base, with 9 bases between the two germline ends. Germline V CDR1 and CDR2: LNHNV, YYDKDF (reference sequence). This CDR3 is built from 15 residues. The CDR3 loop reads CATSRQVSSNQPQHF. The CDR3, as DNA: TGTGCCACCAGCAGACAGGTATCAAGCAATCAGCCCCAGCATTTT.

The CDR3 coding sequence is TGTGCCAGCAGCCTCCACGACGACAGGGACTTTGCCGGGGAGCTGTTTTTT. It yields the protein CASSLHDDRDFAGELFF. This sequence joins TRBV4-2 and TRBJ2-2; a possible D gene is TRBD1 (7 bases). The CDR3 has 17 residues. Per germline, CDR1 LGHNA and CDR2 YNFKEQ. V shed 4 bases and J shed 6 bases, with 21 bases lying between them.

The chain recombines TRBV4-3 with TRBJ1-2; maybe TRBD1 (5 bases). This CDR3 region has 17 residues. V lost 0 bases, J lost 3 bases, and 17 bases lay in between. Germline V gene sequence: CDR1 LGHNA, CDR2 YSLEER. CDR3 DNA sequence: TGCGCCAGCAGCCAAGATCGACGGGACTGGGGCGACTATGGCTACACCTTC. Translated, it gives CASSQDRRDWGDYGYTF.

This chain connects TRBV19 to TRBJ1-2; 8 nucleotides line up with TRBD1. The J segment lost 4 bases and the V segment lost 4 bases, leaving 11 bases of the junction unmatched. Germline CDR1 reads LNHDA; CDR2 reads SQIVND (reference sequence). The CDR3 has 16 amino acids. This CDR3 reads CASSTRRPGGIYGYTF. As DNA, the CDR3 is TGTGCCAGTAGTACCCGTCGGCCAGGGGGCATCTATGGCTACACCTTC.

V is TRBV27 and J is TRBJ1-6; 8 nucleotides line up with TRBD1. Germline-derived CDR1 and CDR2 are MNHEY and SMNVEV (reference sequence). The CDR3 length is 16 residues. The junction had 7 bases not matched to a gene; V was cut back by 2 bases and J by 7 bases. This CDR3 reads CASSLLGTGENSPLHF. In nucleotides, the CDR3 is TGTGCCAGCAGTTTACTAGGGACAGGAGAAAATTCACCCCTCCACTTT.

The chain carries TRBV5-1 and TRBJ1-3; TRBD1 might be the D (6 bases). V was cut by 4 bases and J by 4 bases, with 12 bases left in between. CDR3 size: 14 residues. Germline assignment: CDR1 SGHRS and CDR2 YFSETQ. In DNA form, the CDR3 reads TGCGCCAGCAGCGTCCCAGGGGCCGGAAACACCATATATTTT. Protein sequence: CASSVPGAGNTIYF. Looking up the rest from reference TRBV5-1 and TRBJ1-3 gives the full variable domain: KAGVTQTPRYLIKTRGQQVTLSCSPISGHRSVSWYQQTPGQGLQFLFEYFSETQRNKGNFPGRFSGRQFSNSRSEMNVSTLELGDSALYLCASSVPGAGNTIYFGEGSWLTVV.

The V call is TRBV19, the J call TRBJ2-1; D not resolved. Trimming took off 6 bases at V and 2 bases at J, with 8 bases between the two ends. CDR1 is LNHDA, CDR2 SQIVND, per germline (reference sequence). The CDR3 extends over 13 amino acids. The CDR3 DNA reads as TGTGCCAGTAGCCGAGTCACCTACAATGAGCAGTTCTTC. Translation gives CASSRVTYNEQFF.

The gene calls are TRBV6-5 and TRBJ1-2; 7 bases are a match to TRBD1. Germline trimming cut 6 bases from V and 2 bases from J; bases unmatched to any gene: 6. Germline V gene sequence: CDR1 MNHEY, CDR2 SVGAGI. There are 14 residues in the CDR3. The CDR3 DNA reads TGTGCCAGCAGCGTCGAGGACAGGAACTATGGCTACACCTTC. It encodes CASSVEDRNYGYTF.